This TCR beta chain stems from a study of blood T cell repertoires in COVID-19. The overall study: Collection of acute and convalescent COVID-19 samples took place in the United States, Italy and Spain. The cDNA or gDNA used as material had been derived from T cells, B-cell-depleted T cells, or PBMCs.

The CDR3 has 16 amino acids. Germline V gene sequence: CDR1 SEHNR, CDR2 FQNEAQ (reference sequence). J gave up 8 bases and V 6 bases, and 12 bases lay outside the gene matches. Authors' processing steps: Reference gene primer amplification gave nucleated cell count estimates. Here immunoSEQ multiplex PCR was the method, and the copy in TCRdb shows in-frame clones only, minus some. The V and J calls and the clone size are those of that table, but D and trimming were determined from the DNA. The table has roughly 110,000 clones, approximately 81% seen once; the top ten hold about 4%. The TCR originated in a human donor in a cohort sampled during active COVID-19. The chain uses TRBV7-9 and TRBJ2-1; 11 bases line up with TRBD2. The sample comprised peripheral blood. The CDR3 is CASSQGLAGGNDEQFF. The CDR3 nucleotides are TGTGCCAGCAGTCAAGGGTTAGCGGGAGGGAATGATGAGCAGTTCTTC.